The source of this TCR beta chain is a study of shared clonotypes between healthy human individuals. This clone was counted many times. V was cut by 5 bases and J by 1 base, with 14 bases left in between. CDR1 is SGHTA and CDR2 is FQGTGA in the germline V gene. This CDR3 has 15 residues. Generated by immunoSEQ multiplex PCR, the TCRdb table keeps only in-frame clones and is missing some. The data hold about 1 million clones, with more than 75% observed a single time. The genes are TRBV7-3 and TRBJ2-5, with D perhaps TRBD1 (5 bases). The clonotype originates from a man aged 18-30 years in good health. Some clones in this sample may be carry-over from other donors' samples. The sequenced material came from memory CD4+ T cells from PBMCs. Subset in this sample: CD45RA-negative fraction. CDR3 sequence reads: CASSRGLGVQETQYF. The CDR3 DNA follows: TGTGCCAGCAGCAGGGGCTTGGGTGTCCAAGAGACCCAGTACTTC.